The rows below give T cell receptor beta chains drawn from one sample of a study of cytomegalovirus exposure and HLA in healthy donors. The repertoire was sequenced with immunoSEQ multiplex PCR; TCRdb's copy has only in-frame clones and lacks some. Of fewer than 200,000 clones listed, around 82% are singletons. Sequencing was done on a sample of PBMCs. The receptors shown here come from a man in his thirties or forties in good health and CMV-seronegative. CDR3s leave out the opening cysteine and the closing phenylalanine or tryptophan. Fields, in order: J gene, V gene, CDR3 protein.

j_gene: TRBJ2-1; v_gene: TRBV5-6; CDR3aa: ASSWGTGGSHNEQF
j_gene: TRBJ1-4; v_gene: TRBV27; CDR3aa: ASSLHHRQGSIEKLF
j_gene: TRBJ2-5; v_gene: TRBV11-2; CDR3aa: ASSSGQGRETQY
j_gene: TRBJ1-2; v_gene: TRBV19; CDR3aa: ASRQVRSGYT
j_gene: TRBJ2-7; v_gene: TRBV18; CDR3aa: ASSPTTGGYEQY
j_gene: TRBJ2-3; v_gene: TRBV11-3; CDR3aa: ASSSLSKQY
j_gene: TRBJ2-1; v_gene: TRBV5-1; CDR3aa: ASSLGLTNNEQF
j_gene: TRBJ1-2; v_gene: TRBV7-2; CDR3aa: ASRRTQGYGYT
j_gene: TRBJ2-1; v_gene: TRBV7-2; CDR3aa: ASSLSFRAGGWF
j_gene: TRBJ2-2; v_gene: TRBV7-9; CDR3aa: ASSQRGTGSTGELF
j_gene: TRBJ2-7; v_gene: TRBV28; CDR3aa: ASSLLGSRYEQY